This entry features one TCR beta chain sequence. Antigen specificity is unknown. A multiplex PCR was run with 60 Vbeta primers and 13 Jbeta primers. The assay was immunoSEQ multiplex PCR, and TCRdb's table has in-frame clones only and misses some. This sample's table reports 150,000 or so clones. This sample is part of a study of cytomegalovirus exposure and HLA in healthy donors. Study findings and constraints: The authors enumerated over 150 TCR beta chains as linked to cytomegalovirus.

V was shortened by 0 bases and J by 4 bases, with 12 bases between the two germline ends. The CDR3 sequence is 15 residues long. The V gene's germline CDR1 is SGHTA and CDR2 FQGTGA. This TCR was sampled from a woman aged 50 to 60 in good health and CMV-seronegative. Sequenced input: PBMCs. J is TRBJ1-1 and V is TRBV7-3; possible D gene TRBD1, 5 bases. The CDR3 is CASSLTFGGSTEAFF. In nucleotides, the CDR3 is TGTGCCAGCAGCTTAACGTTCGGGGGTAGCACTGAAGCTTTCTTT.